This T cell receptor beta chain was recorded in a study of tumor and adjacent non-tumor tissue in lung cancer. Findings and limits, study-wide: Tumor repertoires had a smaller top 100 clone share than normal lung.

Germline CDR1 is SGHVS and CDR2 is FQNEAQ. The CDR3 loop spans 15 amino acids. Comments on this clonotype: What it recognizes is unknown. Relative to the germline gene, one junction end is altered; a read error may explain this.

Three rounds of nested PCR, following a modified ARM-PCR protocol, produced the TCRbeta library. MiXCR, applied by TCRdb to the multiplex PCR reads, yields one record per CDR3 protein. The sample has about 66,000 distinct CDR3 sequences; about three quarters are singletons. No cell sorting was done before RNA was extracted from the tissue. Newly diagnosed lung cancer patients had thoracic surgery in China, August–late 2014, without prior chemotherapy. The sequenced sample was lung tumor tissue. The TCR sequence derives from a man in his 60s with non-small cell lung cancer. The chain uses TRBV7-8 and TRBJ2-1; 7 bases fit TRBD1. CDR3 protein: CANSLEWDSYNEQFF. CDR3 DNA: TGTGCCAACAGCTTAGAATGGGACAGCTACAATGAGCAGTTCTTC.